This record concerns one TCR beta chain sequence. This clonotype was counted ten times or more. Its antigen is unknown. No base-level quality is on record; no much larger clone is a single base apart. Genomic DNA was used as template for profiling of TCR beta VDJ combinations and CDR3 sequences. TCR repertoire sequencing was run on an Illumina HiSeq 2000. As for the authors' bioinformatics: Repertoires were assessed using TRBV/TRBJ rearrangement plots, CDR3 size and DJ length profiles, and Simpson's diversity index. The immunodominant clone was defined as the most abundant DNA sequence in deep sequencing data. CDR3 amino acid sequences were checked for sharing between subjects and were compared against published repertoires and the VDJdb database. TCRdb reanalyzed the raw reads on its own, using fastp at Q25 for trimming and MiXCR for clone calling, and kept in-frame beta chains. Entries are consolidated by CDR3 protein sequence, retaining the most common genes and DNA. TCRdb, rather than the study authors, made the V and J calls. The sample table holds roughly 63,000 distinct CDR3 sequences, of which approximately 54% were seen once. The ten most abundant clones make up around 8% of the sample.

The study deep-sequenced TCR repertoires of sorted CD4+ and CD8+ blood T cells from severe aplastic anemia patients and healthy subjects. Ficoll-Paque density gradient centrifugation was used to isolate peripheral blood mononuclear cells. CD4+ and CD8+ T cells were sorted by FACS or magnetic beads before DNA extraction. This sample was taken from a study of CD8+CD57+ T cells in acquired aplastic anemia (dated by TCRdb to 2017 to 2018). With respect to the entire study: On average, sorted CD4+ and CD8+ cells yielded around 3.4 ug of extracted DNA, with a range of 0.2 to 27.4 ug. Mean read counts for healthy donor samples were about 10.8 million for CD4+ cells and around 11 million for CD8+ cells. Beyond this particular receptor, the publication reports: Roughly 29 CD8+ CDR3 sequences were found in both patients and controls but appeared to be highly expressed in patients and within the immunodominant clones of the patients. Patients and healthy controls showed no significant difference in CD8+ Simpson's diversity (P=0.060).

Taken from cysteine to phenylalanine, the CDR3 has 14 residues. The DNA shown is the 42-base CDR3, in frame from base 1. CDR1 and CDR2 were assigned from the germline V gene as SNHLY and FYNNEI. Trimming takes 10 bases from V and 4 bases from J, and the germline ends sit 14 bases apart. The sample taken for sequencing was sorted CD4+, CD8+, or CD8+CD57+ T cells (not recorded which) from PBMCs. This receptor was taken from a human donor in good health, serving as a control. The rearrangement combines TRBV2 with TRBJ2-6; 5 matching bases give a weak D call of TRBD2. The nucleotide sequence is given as TGTGCCATAGGACGGACTCTAGGGGCCAACGTCCTGACTTTC. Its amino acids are CAIGRTLGANVLTF.